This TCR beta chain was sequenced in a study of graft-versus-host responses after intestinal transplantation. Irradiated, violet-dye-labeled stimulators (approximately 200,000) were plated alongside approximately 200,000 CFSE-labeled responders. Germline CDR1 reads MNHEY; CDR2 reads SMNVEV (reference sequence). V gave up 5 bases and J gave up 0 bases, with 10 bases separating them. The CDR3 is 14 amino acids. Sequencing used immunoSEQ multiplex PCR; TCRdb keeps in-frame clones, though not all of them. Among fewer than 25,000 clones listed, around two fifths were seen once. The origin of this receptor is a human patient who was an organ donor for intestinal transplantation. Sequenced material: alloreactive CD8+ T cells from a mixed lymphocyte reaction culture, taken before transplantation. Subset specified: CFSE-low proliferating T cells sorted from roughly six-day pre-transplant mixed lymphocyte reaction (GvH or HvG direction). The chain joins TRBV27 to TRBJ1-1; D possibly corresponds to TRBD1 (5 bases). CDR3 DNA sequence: TGTGCCAGCAGTCCGGGACTCCTGAACACTGAAGCTTTCTTT. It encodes CASSPGLLNTEAFF.